This TCR beta chain was profiled in a study of blood T cell repertoires in COVID-19. Clones were sequenced by immunoSEQ multiplex PCR, and TCRdb holds only the in-frame ones, with some missing. Among some 100,000 clones, roughly 90% were seen once, and the ten largest hold about 3.7%. Remarks on this clone: One end of the junction varies from germline; a read error may be responsible.

The V gene's germline CDR1 is SGHTS and CDR2 YDEGEE. The CDR3 runs 15 residues. The sequence came from a woman aged 70 to 79 with acute or convalescent COVID-19. Sequenced: peripheral blood. V gene TRBV5-8 combines with J gene TRBJ1-3, with 9 bases aligning to TRBD1. CDR3 loop: CLPAARDRAGNTIYF. The CDR3 nucleotides read TGCCTGCCAGCAGCTCGGGACAGGGCTGGAAACACCATATATTTT.